Listed below are T cell receptor beta chains from one sample, sequenced in a study of blood T cell repertoires in COVID-19. Repertoires were generated with immunoSEQ multiplex PCR, while TCRdb's copy carries only in-frame clones and drops some. The sample yields 350,000 to 450,000 clones, around 87% seen once. Sequenced: PBMCs or T cells enriched from blood (not recorded which). These receptors were taken from a man aged 40-49 years in a cohort exposed to, infected with or recovered from COVID-19 (not recorded which). Each CDR3 is given without its conserved first and last residue. A row's size may be missing; if present it is once, few, many or a size class.

j_gene: TRBJ2-7
abundance: -
v_gene: TRBV6-5
CDR3aa: ASSGATSGRSEQY

j_gene: TRBJ2-2
abundance: -
v_gene: TRBV27
CDR3aa: ASSFLRGELF

j_gene: TRBJ2-1
abundance: once
v_gene: TRBV5-4
CDR3aa: ASSLRVTGGYNEQF

j_gene: TRBJ1-1
abundance: -
v_gene: TRBV19
CDR3aa: ASRTKSGGYTEAF

j_gene: TRBJ2-6
abundance: -
v_gene: TRBV7-8
CDR3aa: ASSLGHSGANVLT

j_gene: TRBJ2-1
abundance: -
v_gene: TRBV5-1
CDR3aa: ASYPTDYYHEQF

j_gene: TRBJ2-6
abundance: -
v_gene: TRBV5-4
CDR3aa: ASTDSSGANVLT

j_gene: TRBJ1-1
abundance: -
v_gene: TRBV28
CDR3aa: ASRGATEAF

j_gene: TRBJ2-3
abundance: -
v_gene: TRBV18
CDR3aa: ASSPPNSGSTDTQY

j_gene: TRBJ2-7
abundance: -
v_gene: TRBV27
CDR3aa: ASSTSGLAGLYEQY

j_gene: TRBJ2-2
abundance: -
v_gene: TRBV30
CDR3aa: AWLGRGYTGELF

j_gene: TRBJ2-7
abundance: -
v_gene: TRBV27
CDR3aa: ASRGLAGGRGSYEQY